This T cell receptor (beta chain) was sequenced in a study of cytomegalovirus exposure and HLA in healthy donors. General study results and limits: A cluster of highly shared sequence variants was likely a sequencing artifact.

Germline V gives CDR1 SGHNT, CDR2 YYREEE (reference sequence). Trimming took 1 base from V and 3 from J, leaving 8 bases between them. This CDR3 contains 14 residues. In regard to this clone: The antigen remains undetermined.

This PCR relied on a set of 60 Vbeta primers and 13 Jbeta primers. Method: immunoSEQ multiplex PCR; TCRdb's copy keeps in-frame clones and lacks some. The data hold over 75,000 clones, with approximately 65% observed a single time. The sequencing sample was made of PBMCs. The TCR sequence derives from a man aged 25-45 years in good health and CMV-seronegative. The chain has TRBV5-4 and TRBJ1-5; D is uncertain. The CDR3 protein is CASSLPGLNQPQHF. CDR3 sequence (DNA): TGTGCCAGCAGCTTGCCAGGCCTCAATCAGCCCCAGCATTTT.